Sequencing of this T cell receptor (beta chain) was carried out in a study of neurological immune-mediated disorders. Findings and caveats of the study: The most TCR clonal expansion was seen in HTLV-1-associated myelopathy, and the least was seen in multiple sclerosis, which fell below healthy controls. No CDR3 amino acid sequences recurred among expanded clones across subjects, suggesting private repertoires in all groups.

Each sorted-subset library came from fewer than 1.3 million CD4+ or CD8+ T cells. J gave up 2 bases and V 0 bases, and 6 bases lay outside the gene matches. This CDR3 is built from 15 residues. Looked up from germline, CDR1 is DFQATT and CDR2 is SNEGSKA (reference sequence). Note on this clonotype: What it recognizes is unknown.

The authors produced cDNA by 5'RACE using 10-nucleotide random UMIs. TCRdb reprocessed the 5' RACE reads via MiXCR and lists one record per CDR3 protein. The sample lists more than 25,000 distinct CDR3 sequences; less than 5% were seen once. Sequences were obtained from CD4+ T cells from blood. J is TRBJ2-5 and V is TRBV20-1; 7 bases agree with TRBD1. The TCR originated in a woman in her thirties or forties in good health. Here the CDR3 reads CSARDRDRDQETQYF. The CDR3, as DNA: TGCAGTGCTAGAGACCGGGACAGAGATCAAGAGACCCAGTACTTC.